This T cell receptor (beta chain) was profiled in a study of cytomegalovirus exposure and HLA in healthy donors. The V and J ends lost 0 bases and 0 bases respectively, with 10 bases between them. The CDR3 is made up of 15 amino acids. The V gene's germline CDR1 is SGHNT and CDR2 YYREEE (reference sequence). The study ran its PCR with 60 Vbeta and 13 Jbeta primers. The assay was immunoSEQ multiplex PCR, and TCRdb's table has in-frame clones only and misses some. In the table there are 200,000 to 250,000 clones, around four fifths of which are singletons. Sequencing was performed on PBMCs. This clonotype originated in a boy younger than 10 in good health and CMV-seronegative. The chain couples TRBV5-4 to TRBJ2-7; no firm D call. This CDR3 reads CASSLAAESSYEQYF. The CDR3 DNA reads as TGTGCCAGCAGCTTGGCCGCGGAATCCTCCTACGAGCAGTACTTC.